Shown below are 9 T cell receptor beta chains from a single sample sequenced in a study of T cell repertoires in cytomegalovirus infection. Antigen specificity for these receptors is unknown. One entry per CDR3 protein results from TCRdb running MiXCR on the reads. The repertoire holds about 920,000 distinct CDR3 sequences, with roughly a third as singletons. The specimen comprised cultured CD8+ T cells from PBMCs, sampled from culture after CMV antigen stimulation. Receptors originate from a human donor in good health (CMV status not recorded). Some clones in this sample may be carry-over from other donors' samples.

This clonotype was observed a handful of times. The chain links TRBV24-1 to TRBJ2-1; 9 bases match TRBD1. The germline gives CDR1 KGHDR, CDR2 SFDVKD. Losses at the gene ends were 4 bases for V and 7 bases for J; bases not matched to a gene: 4. The CDR3 extends over 14 amino acids. In nucleotides, the CDR3 is TGTGCCACCAGTGAGACAGGGGGGCGAAATGAGCAGTTCTTC. Its protein is CATSETGGRNEQFF.

This chain connects TRBV11-2 to TRBJ1-1, with D maybe TRBD1 (5 bases). CDR1 and CDR2 (germline): SGHAT, FQNNGV. Trimming cost V 2 bases and J 1 base, with 14 bases left between them. This CDR3 comprises 16 residues. The CDR3, as DNA: TGTGCCAGCAGCTTATACAGGAGACTTCGGAACACTGAAGCTTTCTTT. Translation: CASSLYRRLRNTEAFF.

The J gene is TRBJ1-6, the V gene TRBV6-5, with D uncertain. Trimming left V 0 bases short and J 7 bases short, with 10 bases between. The CDR3 covers 15 residues. The germline V gene has CDR1 MNHEY and CDR2 SVGAGI. CDR3 nucleotides: TGTGCCAGCAGTTACTCCCCCGGACTCAATTCACCCCTCCACTTT. It specifies CASSYSPGLNSPLHF.

The chain employs TRBV12-3 or TRBV12-4 and TRBJ1-2; D is perhaps TRBD1 (5 bases). CDR3 size: 14 residues. Between the trimmed V and J ends, which lost 5 bases and 3 bases, there was a span of 13 bases. The CDR3 region has the DNA TGTGCCAGCAGTCCGGGACTCCTTGACTATGGCTACACCTTC. It is translated as CASSPGLLDYGYTF.

At least ten counts were recorded for this clonotype. V is TRBV12-3 or TRBV12-4 and J is TRBJ1-1; D is unresolved. The V and J ends lost 3 bases and 8 bases respectively, with 7 bases between them. CDR3 length: 11 residues. The CDR3, as DNA: TGTGCCAGCAGTTTGACAACGGAAGCTTTCTTT. Translating gives CASSLTTEAFF.

The V and J genes are TRBV6-2 or TRBV6-3 and TRBJ2-7; D is possibly TRBD1 (6 bases). V gave up 5 bases and J gave up 5 bases, with 10 bases separating them. The germline gives CDR1 MNHEY, CDR2 SVGEGT. The CDR3 totals 12 residues. CDR3 in amino acids: CASSRGGDEQYF. The CDR3 nucleotides read TGTGCCAGCAGTCGAGGGGGTGACGAGCAGTACTTC.

The rearrangement links TRBV6-2 or TRBV6-3 to TRBJ2-7, with unresolved D. V lost 2 bases to trimming and J lost 6 bases, with 8 bases between them. This CDR3 is built from 12 residues. CDR1 and CDR2 from the germline V gene are MNHEY and SVGEGT. CDR3 bases: TGTGCCAGCAGTTACGGTCTGCTCGAGCAGTACGTC. It encodes CASSYGLLEQYV.

In its sample, this clonotype was seen many times. V is TRBV6-2 or TRBV6-3 and J is TRBJ2-1; possible D gene TRBD1, 6 bases. The germline V and J ends were trimmed by 2 bases and 6 bases, with 14 bases remaining between them. The germline V gene encodes CDR1 MNHEY and CDR2 SVGEGT. CDR3 length: 15 residues. The CDR3 nucleotides read TGTGCCAGCAGTTACGCCAGGGAAGGGGGCAATGAGCAGTTCTTC. It translates to CASSYAREGGNEQFF.

The rearrangement joins TRBV4-1 to TRBJ2-4; 9 nucleotides align to TRBD1. V lost 0 bases to trimming and J lost 6 bases; unmatched junction nucleotides: 9. The CDR3 is made up of 17 amino acids. Germline lookup yields CDR1 MGHRA and CDR2 YSYEKL. In nucleotides, the CDR3 is TGCGCCAGCAGCCAAGAGAAGGACAGGGGACGAGGAAACATTCAGTACTTC. Its translation: CASSQEKDRGRGNIQYF.